This T cell receptor beta chain emerged from a study of T cell repertoires in cytomegalovirus infection. Study overall: It was the public TCR beta signatures that indicated both CMV infection and matching HLA type.

In TCRdb, the reads were re-called with MiXCR into one record per CDR3 protein. This table has around 900,000 distinct CDR3 sequences, less than 35% appearing once. With 5 bases clipped from V and 0 bases from J, the junction kept 5 bases outside the gene matches. This CDR3 is 16 amino acids long. Germline loops: CDR1 SEHNR, CDR2 FQNEAQ (reference sequence). This clonotype has only a few counts. Its specificity is not known. Study results and limitations: Identification of carriers of CMV plus the relevant HLA was performed using cumulative public TCR beta family frequency. HLA-C-restricted CMV clonotypes gave the most frequent clonotype in two of eight donors.

This chain uses TRBV7-9 with TRBJ2-2, with 8 bases fitting TRBD2. The source was cultured CD8+ T cells from PBMCs, collected from culture after CMV antigen stimulation. The TCR originated in a human donor in good health (CMV status not recorded). Some clones in this sample may be carry-over from other donors' samples. The CDR3 nucleotides read TGTGCCAGCAGCCCCATAGCGGGGCCGAACACCGGGGAGCTGTTTTTT. Protein: CASSPIAGPNTGELFF.